This T cell receptor beta chain derives from a study of graft-versus-host responses after intestinal transplantation. Study as a whole: Recipients received multivisceral, liver-intestinal, or isolated intestinal transplants. Anti-thymocyte globulin served as induction for all recipients, who then took tacrolimus and steroids for approximately three years.

General observations from the study: Among recipient marrow samples, GvH clones were found; some appeared first in ileum or blood.

This table comes from immunoSEQ multiplex PCR, and its TCRdb copy is limited to in-frame clones, with some not included. In the table there are over 100,000 clones, 85% to 95% of which are singletons. Concerning this clone: Its cognate antigen is unknown.

V dropped 0 bases and J dropped 4; count of bases not matched to a gene: 6. Germline assignment: CDR1 SGHNT and CDR2 YYREEE (reference sequence). The CDR3 runs to 15 residues. Source: unstimulated CD4+ T cells sorted from spleen or lymph node cells, taken before intestinal transplant. The chain uses TRBV5-4 and TRBJ2-5, with 7 bases that match TRBD2. The source is a human donor who received an intestinal transplant. CDR3 coding DNA: TGTGCCAGCAGCTTGGGGCTAGCGGTCCGAGAGACCCAGTACTTC. This sequence encodes CASSLGLAVRETQYF.